A selection of T cell receptor beta chains follows, all from one sample in a study of T cell responses to AZD1222 COVID-19 vaccine. This table comes from immunoSEQ multiplex PCR, and its TCRdb copy is limited to in-frame clones, with some not included. The sample comprises tens of thousands of clones, roughly 80% of which are singletons, and about 46% rests with the top ten. Sequenced here: peripheral blood, sampled 28 days after the second AZD1222 dose. These receptors were taken from an adult who received the AZD1222 COVID-19 vaccine. Both conserved end residues are part of each CDR3. D genes are given only for firm matches. Rows may omit the clone size; those that give it use once, few, many or a size class.

j_call clone_size d_call v_call cdr3_nt cdr3_aa
TRBJ1-5 NA NA TRBV6-1 TGTGCCAGCAGTGAGCGGAAAAGCAATCAGCCCCAGCATTTT CASSERKSNQPQHF
TRBJ2-3 NA NA TRBV25-1 TGTGCCAGCAGTGAGGGGACCACCGATACGCAGTATTTT CASSEGTTDTQYF
TRBJ2-7 NA NA TRBV2 TGTGCCAGCAGGGTAGGTCGCGAGCAGTACTTC CASRVGREQYF
TRBJ1-2 NA TRBD1 TRBV12-3/TRBV12-4 TGTGCCAGCAGTTTGGACAGGGTCTATGGCTACACCTTC CASSLDRVYGYTF
TRBJ2-2 NA TRBD2 TRBV3-1/TRBV3-2 TGTGCCAGCAGCCAAGATGCGCTAGCGGGAGTAACCGGGGAGCTGTTTTTT CASSQDALAGVTGELFF
TRBJ2-7 NA NA TRBV6-2/TRBV6-3 TGTGCCAGCAGCATCTCAGGCCGCCGGGGCGAGCAGTACTTC CASSISGRRGEQYF
TRBJ1-1 NA NA TRBV6-5 TGTGCCAGCAGTTACTCGTATCAGGGCTCTGAAGCTTTCTTT CASSYSYQGSEAFF
TRBJ2-3 NA NA TRBV5-5 TGTGCCAGCAGCCTAAACACAGATACGCAGTATTTT CASSLNTDTQYF
TRBJ1-2 NA TRBD1 TRBV28 TGTGCCAGCAGTTTCGGACAGGGCGGCTATGGCTACACCTTC CASSFGQGGYGYTF
TRBJ2-1 NA NA TRBV14 TGTGCCAGCAGCCAAGATCGATCCAGATTTTACAATGAGCAGTTCTTC CASSQDRSRFYNEQFF
TRBJ1-2 few NA TRBV30 TGTGCCTGGAGAGGTGATTCCCTTTACACCTTC CAWRGDSLYTF
TRBJ2-1 NA NA TRBV7-9 TGTGCCAGCAGCTTAGTGCGGCGGGACGGCAATGAGCAGTTCTTC CASSLVRRDGNEQFF
TRBJ1-6 few NA TRBV7-9 TGTGCCAGCAGCTTATGGCAGAGATATAATTCACCCCTCCACTTT CASSLWQRYNSPLHF
TRBJ2-2 NA TRBD2 TRBV29-1 TGCAGCGCCTTGGCCGGGACTAGAGGGAACACCGGGGAGCTGTTTTTT CSALAGTRGNTGELFF
TRBJ2-2 many TRBD1 TRBV30 TGTGCCTGGAGTTTCACAGGGGTTGTTACCGGGGAGCTGTTTTTT CAWSFTGVVTGELFF
TRBJ2-1 NA NA TRBV28 TGTGCCAGCGAGGATCTATCGGGGTACAATGAGCAGTTCTTC CASEDLSGYNEQFF
TRBJ1-1 NA NA TRBV7-9 TGTGCCAGCAGTAGGGAGGCGAACACTGAAGCTTTCTTT CASSREANTEAFF
TRBJ2-5 NA NA TRBV7-3 TGTGCCAGCAGCTTAAGCGGAGAAGAGACCCAGTACTTC CASSLSGEETQYF
TRBJ1-5 NA NA TRBV18 TGTGCCAGCTCACCCGAATCGAGGCAGCCCCAGCATTTT CASSPESRQPQHF
TRBJ1-2 few NA TRBV4-2 TGTGCCAGCAGCCAAGAAGGGGGGGGACATGGCTACACCTTC CASSQEGGGHGYTF
TRBJ1-5 NA NA TRBV4-3 TGCGCCAGCAGCCAAGCACTAGGGGTTCAGCCCCAGCATTTT CASSQALGVQPQHF
TRBJ2-7 NA TRBD1 TRBV7-2 TGTGCCAGCAGCTTATACAGCTCCAGGGGGCGCATCGAGCAGTACTTC CASSLYSSRGRIEQYF
TRBJ1-2 NA TRBD1 TRBV24-1 TGTGCCACCAGTGATCCGGGACAGGGGGGGTATGGCTACACCTTC CATSDPGQGGYGYTF